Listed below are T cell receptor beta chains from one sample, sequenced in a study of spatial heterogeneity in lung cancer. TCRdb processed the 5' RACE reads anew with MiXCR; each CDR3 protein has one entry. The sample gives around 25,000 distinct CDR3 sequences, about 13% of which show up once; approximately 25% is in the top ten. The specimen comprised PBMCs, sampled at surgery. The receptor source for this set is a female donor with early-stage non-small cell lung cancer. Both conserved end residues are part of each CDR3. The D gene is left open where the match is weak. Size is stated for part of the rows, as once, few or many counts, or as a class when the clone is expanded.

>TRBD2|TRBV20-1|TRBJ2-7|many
TGCAGTGGCGCCCTAGCGGGCGACTACGAGCAGTACTTC
CSGALAGDYEQYF
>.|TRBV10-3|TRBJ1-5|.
TGTGCCATCTCCACCGCGGATAGCAATCAGCCCCAGCATTTT
CAISTADSNQPQHF
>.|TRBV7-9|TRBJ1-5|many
TGTGCCAGCAGCTTATTCAATCAGCCCCAGCATTTT
CASSLFNQPQHF
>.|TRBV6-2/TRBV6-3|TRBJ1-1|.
TGTGCCAGCAGACCCGACAGGTTGATGAACACTGAAGCTTTCTTT
CASRPDRLMNTEAFF
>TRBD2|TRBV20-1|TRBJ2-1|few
TGCAGTGCTAGATCCCGAGGGGACTACCCCTACAATGAGCAGTTCTTC
CSARSRGDYPYNEQFF
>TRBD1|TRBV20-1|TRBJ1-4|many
TGCAGTGCTCCTGGACAGGAGTCAACTAATGAAAAACTGTTTTTT
CSAPGQESTNEKLFF
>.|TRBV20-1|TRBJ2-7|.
TGCAGTGCTAGAGATAGCCCAGAGCAGTACTTC
CSARDSPEQYF
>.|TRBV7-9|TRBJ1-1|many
TGTGCCAGCAGCCCCGGGGAGGCAGGGGTTTGGACTGAAGCTTTCTTT
CASSPGEAGVWTEAFF
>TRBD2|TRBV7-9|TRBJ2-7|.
TGTGCCAGCAGCTCCGGGGGGATCCCCCTCTACGAGCAGTACTTC
CASSSGGIPLYEQYF
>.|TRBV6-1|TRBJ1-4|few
TGTGCCAGCAGCCCCCGGACCGGGGTCCGTTTGTATGAAAAACTGTTTTTT
CASSPRTGVRLYEKLFF
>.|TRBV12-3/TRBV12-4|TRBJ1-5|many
TGTGCCAGCAGGGAAGACGGATCTAATCAGCCCCAGCATTTT
CASREDGSNQPQHF
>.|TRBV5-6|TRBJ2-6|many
TGTGCCAGCACCATGTACGGGGGCTCTGGGGCCAACGTCCTGACTTTC
CASTMYGGSGANVLTF
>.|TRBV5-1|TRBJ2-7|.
TGCGCCAGCAGCCTCTGGGGGCCTCAGCAGTACTTC
CASSLWGPQQYF
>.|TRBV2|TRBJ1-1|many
TGTGCCAGCAGTGATCAGCTAAACACTGAAGCTTTCTTT
CASSDQLNTEAFF
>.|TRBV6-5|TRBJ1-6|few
TGTGCCAGCAGTTACGACAAATGGGATGCGGCATGTTTT
CASSYDKWDAACF
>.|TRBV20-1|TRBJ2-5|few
TGCAGTGTAAGGCCGGCAAAAGAGACCCAGTACTTC
CSVRPAKETQYF
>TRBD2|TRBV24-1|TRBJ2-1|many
TGTGCCACCAGTCCCGGGACTAGCGGGAGGTGGGCCTACAATGAGCAGTTCTTC
CATSPGTSGRWAYNEQFF
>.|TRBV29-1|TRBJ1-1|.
TGCAGCGTTGTGGGTGTGTTCAAGAACACTGAAGCTTTCTTT
CSVVGVFKNTEAFF
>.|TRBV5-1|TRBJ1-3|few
TGCGCCAGCAGCTTGGAGGGCAACTCTGGAAACACCATATATTTT
CASSLEGNSGNTIYF
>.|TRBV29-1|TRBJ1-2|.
TGCAGCGTTGGGCCCCTCGACAGTAACTATGGCTACACCTTC
CSVGPLDSNYGYTF
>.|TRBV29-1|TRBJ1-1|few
TGCAGCGCCGTAGGGACTGAAGCTTTCTTT
CSAVGTEAFF
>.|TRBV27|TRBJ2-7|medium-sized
TGTGCCAGCAGTTTACGGGGCTCCTACGAGCAGTACTTC
CASSLRGSYEQYF
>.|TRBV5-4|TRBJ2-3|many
TGTGCCAGCAGCCTAGGTGGGGGGCTGGCAGATACGCAGTATTTT
CASSLGGGLADTQYF
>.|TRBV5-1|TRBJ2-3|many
TGCGCCAGCAGCTTTTTGAACAATAGGGGCACAGATACGCAGTATTTT
CASSFLNNRGTDTQYF
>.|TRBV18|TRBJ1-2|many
TGTGCCAGCTCACCCACTATCCGACAGGAGGGCTATGGCTACACCTTC
CASSPTIRQEGYGYTF
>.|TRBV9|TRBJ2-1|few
TGTGCCAGCAGCAGGCAACAGACCTACAATGAGCAGTTCTTC
CASSRQQTYNEQFF
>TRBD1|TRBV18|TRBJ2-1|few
TGTGCCAGCTCACCACGGGCGGGACAGGGGGCCTACAATGAGCAGTTCTTC
CASSPRAGQGAYNEQFF
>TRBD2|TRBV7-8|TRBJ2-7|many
TGTGCCAGCAGCTTATCCGGGGGGACCTTCTACGAGCAGTACTTC
CASSLSGGTFYEQYF
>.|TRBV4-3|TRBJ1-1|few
TGCGCCAGCAGCCAAGTTGGGGGAAGGGTTCTTACTGAAGCTTTCTTT
CASSQVGGRVLTEAFF
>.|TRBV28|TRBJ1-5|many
TGTGCCAGCAGCAACCTCCTGGGGCCCAATCAGCCCCAGCATTTT
CASSNLLGPNQPQHF
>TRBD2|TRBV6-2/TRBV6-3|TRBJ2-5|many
TGTGCCAGCCAGCGGTCTAGCGGGAGTGAGACCCAGTACTTC
CASQRSSGSETQYF
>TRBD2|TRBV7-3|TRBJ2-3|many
TGTGCCAGCAGCTCGATTAGCGGGAGAGAGGGATTACGCACAGATACGCAGTATTTT
CASSSISGREGLRTDTQYF
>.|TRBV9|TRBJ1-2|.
TGTGCCAGCAGTTCACACTATGGCTACACCTTC
CASSSHYGYTF
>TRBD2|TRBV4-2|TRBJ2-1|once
TGTGCCAGCAGCCCGGAAGGACTAGCGGACTACAATGAGCAGTTCTTC
CASSPEGLADYNEQFF
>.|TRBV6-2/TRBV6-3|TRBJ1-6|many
TGTGCCAGCAATTTGGACAGTTATTCACCCCTCCACTTT
CASNLDSYSPLHF
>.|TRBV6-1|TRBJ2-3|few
TGTGCCAGCAGCCCAGGCCTCGTTCGAACAGATACGCAGTATTTT
CASSPGLVRTDTQYF
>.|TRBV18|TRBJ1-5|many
TGTGCCAGCTCACTGGAAAATCAGCCCCAGCATTTT
CASSLENQPQHF
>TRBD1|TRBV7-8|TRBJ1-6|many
TGTGCCAGCGGGACAGGGGCCAATTCACCCCTCCACTTT
CASGTGANSPLHF
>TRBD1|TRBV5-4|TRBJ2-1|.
TGTGCCAGCAGCGCCGGGACAGGGCCGGGCAATGAGCAGTTCTTC
CASSAGTGPGNEQFF
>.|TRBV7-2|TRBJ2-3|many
TGTGCCAGCAGCCGCGGCAGATCGGCAGATACGCAGTATTTT
CASSRGRSADTQYF
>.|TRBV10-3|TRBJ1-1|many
TGTGCCATCGGGAGTGGCGTCACTGAAGCTTTCTTT
CAIGSGVTEAFF
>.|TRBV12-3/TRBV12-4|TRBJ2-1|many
TGTGCCAGCAGTTTAGAGGGGCTAGCGAGGGATGAGCAGTTCTTC
CASSLEGLARDEQFF
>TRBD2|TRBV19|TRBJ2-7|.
TGTGCCAGCTCTGAGCGGGAGGGCTTGTCGGGCGAGCAGTACTTC
CASSEREGLSGEQYF
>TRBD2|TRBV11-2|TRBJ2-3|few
TGTGCCAGCAGCCCGGGACTAACCAACACAGATACGCAGTATTTT
CASSPGLTNTDTQYF
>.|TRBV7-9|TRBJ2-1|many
TGTGCCAGCGTGGAGGGGGTCTTCTACAATGAGCAGTTCTTC
CASVEGVFYNEQFF
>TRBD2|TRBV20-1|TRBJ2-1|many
TGCAGTGCTAGAGATCCGGCTAGCGGGGGGGTGGAGGAGCAGTTCTTC
CSARDPASGGVEEQFF
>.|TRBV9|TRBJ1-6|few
TGTGCCAGCAGCACCGGTAATTCACCCCTCCACTTT
CASSTGNSPLHF
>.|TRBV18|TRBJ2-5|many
TGTGCCAGCTCACCGACCACAGGGACATATGAAGAGACCCAGTACTTC
CASSPTTGTYEETQYF
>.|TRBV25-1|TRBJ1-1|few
TGTGCCAGCAGTGAGGCCGGGACGGATTACACTGAAGCTTTCTTT
CASSEAGTDYTEAFF
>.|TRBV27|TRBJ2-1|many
TGTGCCAGCAGTTTCGGGTTGTACAATGAGCAGTTCTTC
CASSFGLYNEQFF
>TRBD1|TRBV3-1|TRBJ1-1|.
TGTGCCAGCAGCCCCCAGGGGGACACTGAAGCTTTCTTT
CASSPQGDTEAFF
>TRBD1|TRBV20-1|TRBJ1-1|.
TGCAGTGCTGCGAGGACAGGCGTGAACACTGAAGCTTTCTTT
CSAARTGVNTEAFF
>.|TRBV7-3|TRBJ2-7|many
TGTGCCAGCTTCAGTGGAGGAGGGTACGAGCAGTACTTC
CASFSGGGYEQYF
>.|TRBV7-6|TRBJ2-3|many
TGTGCCAGCAGCTTAGCGCAGGGGATATCTGCCTCAGATACGCAGTATTTT
CASSLAQGISASDTQYF
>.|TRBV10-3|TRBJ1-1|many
TGTGCCATCAGTGTTGAGGGACGTGAAGCTTTCTTT
CAISVEGREAFF